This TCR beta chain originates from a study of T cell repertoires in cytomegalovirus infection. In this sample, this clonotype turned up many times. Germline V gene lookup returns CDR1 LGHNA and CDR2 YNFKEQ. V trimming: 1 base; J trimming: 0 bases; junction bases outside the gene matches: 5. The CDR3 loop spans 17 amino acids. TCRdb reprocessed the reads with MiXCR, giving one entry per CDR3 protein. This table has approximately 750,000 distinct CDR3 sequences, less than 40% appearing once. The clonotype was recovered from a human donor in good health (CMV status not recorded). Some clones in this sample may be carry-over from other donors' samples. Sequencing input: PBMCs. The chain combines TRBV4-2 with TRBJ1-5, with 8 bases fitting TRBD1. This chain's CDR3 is CASSQGDRGTSNQPQHF. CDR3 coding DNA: TGTGCCAGCAGCCAAGGTGACAGGGGAACTAGCAATCAGCCCCAGCATTTT.